The rows below give T cell receptor beta chains drawn from one sample of a study of T cells in Graves' hyperthyroidism and ophthalmopathy. Each CDR3 protein is one row after TCRdb ran MiXCR on the multiplex PCR reads. The sample records about 580,000 distinct CDR3 sequences, 40% to 55% being singletons. Sequencing was carried out using peripheral blood or thyroid tissue (not recorded which). These receptor sequences come from a woman aged 18-29 years with Graves' hyperthyroidism. The CDR3 runs from the conserved cysteine through the conserved F or W. Fields, in order: clone size, D gene, V gene, J gene, CDR3 protein, CDR3 DNA. The D gene is left open where the match is weak. Clone sizes are given selectively: once, few, many, or a class where the clone is expanded.

>many|TRBD1|TRBV5-8|TRBJ1-1
CASRPSPRTGREAFF
TGTGCCAGCCGACCCAGCCCGCGGACAGGGCGTGAAGCTTTCTTT
>many|NA|TRBV7-9|TRBJ1-1
CASDSTGNTEAFF
TGTGCCAGCGATAGCACAGGGAACACTGAAGCTTTCTTT
>many|TRBD2|TRBV2|TRBJ2-7
CASSEELAGYEQYF
TGTGCCAGCAGTGAAGAGCTAGCGGGCTACGAGCAGTACTTC
>few|NA|TRBV28|TRBJ2-5
CASTLGKETQYF
TGTGCCAGCACATTGGGAAAAGAGACCCAGTACTTC
>once|NA|TRBV20-1|TRBJ2-7
CSARDFRGSYEQYF
TGCAGTGCTAGAGATTTCCGGGGCTCCTACGAGCAGTACTTC
>NA|NA|TRBV6-5|TRBJ1-4
CASSFSWINEKLFF
TGTGCCAGCAGTTTTTCTTGGATTAATGAAAAACTGTTTTTT
>few|TRBD2|TRBV15|TRBJ2-1
CATSRATSGKSTNEQFF
TGTGCCACCAGCAGAGCCACTAGCGGAAAATCCACCAATGAGCAGTTCTTC
>NA|NA|TRBV7-6|TRBJ1-2
CASGGTGQGYTF
TGTGCCAGCGGAGGGACGGGGCAAGGCTACACCTTC
>many|NA|TRBV20-1|TRBJ1-5
CSASDGQSTGPQHF
TGCAGTGCTTCAGACGGACAGTCCACGGGGCCCCAGCATTTT
>NA|NA|TRBV5-6|TRBJ1-2
CASSLGGGEDGYTF
TGTGCCAGCAGCTTGGGAGGGGGAGAGGATGGCTACACCTTC
>NA|NA|TRBV5-4|TRBJ1-6
CASGLMGGRNSPLHF
TGTGCCAGCGGCTTGATGGGGGGCAGGAATTCACCCCTCCACTTT
>many|NA|TRBV4-1|TRBJ1-2
CASRRGPDGYTF
TGCGCCAGTAGGCGGGGGCCGGATGGCTACACCTTC
>many|NA|TRBV7-9|TRBJ1-4
CASTGGVEKLFF
TGTGCCAGCACGGGGGGGGTTGAAAAACTGTTTTTT
>NA|NA|TRBV5-1|TRBJ2-7
CASSLEQQGSYEQYF
TGCGCCAGCAGCTTGGAACAGCAGGGCTCCTACGAGCAGTACTTC
>NA|TRBD2|TRBV20-1|TRBJ2-2
CSASAGVAGDFYGGELFF
TGCAGTGCTTCTGCGGGGGTAGCGGGAGACTTTTATGGCGGGGAGCTGTTTTTT
>many|NA|TRBV7-8|TRBJ1-2
CASSSGAGEAGYTF
TGTGCCAGCAGCTCCGGGGCAGGGGAAGCTGGCTACACCTTC
>NA|TRBD2|TRBV5-8|TRBJ2-7
CASSPGLAGDTGELYF
TGCGCCAGCAGCCCGGGACTAGCGGGAGACACCGGGGAGCTGTACTTC
>many|TRBD1|TRBV14|TRBJ1-4
CASSQGQGEEKLFF
TGTGCCAGCAGCCAAGGACAGGGGGAGGAAAAACTGTTTTTT
>few|TRBD1|TRBV7-9|TRBJ1-4
CASSSRDQGANEKLFF
TGTGCCAGCAGCTCTAGGGATCAGGGGGCGAACGAAAAACTGTTTTTT
>NA|NA|TRBV24-1|TRBJ2-6
CATSDRGTSGANVLTF
TGTGCCACCAGTGACCGCGGAACCTCTGGGGCCAACGTCCTGACTTTC
>many|TRBD2|TRBV6-5|TRBJ2-5
CASSEWGTSGSETQYF
TGTGCCAGCAGTGAATGGGGGACTAGCGGGTCTGAGACCCAGTACTTC
>many|NA|TRBV7-2|TRBJ1-5
CASSYRQTQGYSNQPQHF
TGTGCCAGCAGCTATCGACAGACCCAAGGTTATAGCAATCAGCCCCAGCATTTT
>many|NA|TRBV3-1|TRBJ2-7
CASSPFPEAEQYF
TGTGCCAGCAGCCCCTTCCCGGAGGCCGAGCAGTACTTC
>NA|TRBD1|TRBV20-1|TRBJ2-5
CSAIGQGAWETQYF
TGCAGTGCCATCGGACAGGGGGCCTGGGAGACCCAGTACTTC